These 3 T cell receptor beta chains were all obtained from the same sample, sequenced in a study of blood T cell repertoires in COVID-19. TCRdb's table, derived via immunoSEQ multiplex PCR, lists solely in-frame clones and lacks some. In the table there are under 300,000 clones, around 83% of which are singletons. Sequencing used peripheral blood. The receptors come from an older man with acute or convalescent COVID-19.

This clone was seen once. The rearrangement links TRBV11-2 to TRBJ2-2, with 8 bases identical to TRBD1. V gave up 4 bases and J gave up 4 bases; unmatched junction bases: 14. Germline assignment: CDR1 SGHAT and CDR2 FQNNGV. The CDR3 spans 18 residues. The CDR3 spells CASSYPRQGKIGTGELFF. CDR3 DNA: TGTGCCAGCAGCTATCCAAGACAGGGGAAGATTGGCACCGGGGAGCTGTTTTTT.

The chain joins TRBV7-6 to TRBJ1-5; D unclear. V lost 5 bases and J lost 6, with 17 bases in between. CDR3 length: 15 residues. The germline CDR1 and CDR2 sequences are SGHVS and FNYEAQ. The CDR3 DNA reads TGTGCCAGCAGCCGAATGGCGGGCATTGCTCAGCCCCAGCATTTT. It codes for CASSRMAGIAQPQHF.

This chain links TRBV12-5 with TRBJ2-2; weak D call: TRBD1 (6 bases). Germline loops: CDR1 LGHNT, CDR2 FRNRAP. The CDR3 has 12 amino acids. With 7 bases removed from V and 6 bases from J, the gap between germline ends came to 9 bases. CDR3: CASAQGSGELFF. The CDR3 nucleotides are TGTGCTAGTGCCCAGGGGTCCGGGGAGCTGTTTTTT.